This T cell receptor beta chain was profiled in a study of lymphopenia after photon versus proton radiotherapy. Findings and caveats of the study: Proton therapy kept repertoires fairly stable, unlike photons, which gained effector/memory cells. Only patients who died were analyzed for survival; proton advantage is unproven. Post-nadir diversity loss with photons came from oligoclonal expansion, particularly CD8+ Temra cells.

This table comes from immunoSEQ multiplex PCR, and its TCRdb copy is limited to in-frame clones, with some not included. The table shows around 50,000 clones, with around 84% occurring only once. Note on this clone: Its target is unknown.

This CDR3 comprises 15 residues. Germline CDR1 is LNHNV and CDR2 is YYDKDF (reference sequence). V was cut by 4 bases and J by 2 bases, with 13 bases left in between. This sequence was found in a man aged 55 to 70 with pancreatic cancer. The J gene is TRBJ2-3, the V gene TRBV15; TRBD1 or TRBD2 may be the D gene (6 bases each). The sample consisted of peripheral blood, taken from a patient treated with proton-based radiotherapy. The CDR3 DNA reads TGTGCCACCAGCACGGTGGGGGGCCCCACAGATACGCAGTATTTT. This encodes CATSTVGGPTDTQYF.